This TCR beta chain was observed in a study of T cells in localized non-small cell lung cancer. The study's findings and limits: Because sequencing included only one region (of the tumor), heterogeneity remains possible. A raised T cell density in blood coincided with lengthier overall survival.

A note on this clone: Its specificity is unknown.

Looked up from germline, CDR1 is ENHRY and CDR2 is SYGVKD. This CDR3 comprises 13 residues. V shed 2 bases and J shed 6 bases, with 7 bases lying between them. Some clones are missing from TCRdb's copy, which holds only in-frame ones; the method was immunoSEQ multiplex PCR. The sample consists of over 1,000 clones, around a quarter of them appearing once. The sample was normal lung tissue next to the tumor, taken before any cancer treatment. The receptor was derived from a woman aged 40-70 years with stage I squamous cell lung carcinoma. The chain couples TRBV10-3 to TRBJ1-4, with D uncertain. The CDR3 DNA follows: TGTGCCATCAGTGAGATGGAGGATGAAAAACTGTTTTTT. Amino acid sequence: CAISEMEDEKLFF.